These 8 T cell receptor beta chains share one sample of origin, sequenced in a study of blood T cell repertoires in COVID-19. Data came from immunoSEQ multiplex PCR; TCRdb stores just in-frame clones and leaves some out. The sample has 250,000 to 300,000 clones, over 80% seen once. Sequencing input: peripheral blood. These receptors all come from a middle-aged woman with acute or convalescent COVID-19.

In this sample, this clone turned up once. The genes are TRBV5-8 and TRBJ2-5; D is unclear. CDR1 and CDR2 (germline): SGHTS, YDEGEE. This CDR3 contains 13 residues. The V end was cut by 0 bases, the J end by 2 bases, with 5 bases between. The CDR3, as DNA: TGTGCCAGCAGCTTGGATCTACAAGAGACCCAGTACTTC. Protein product: CASSLDLQETQYF.

The count of this clone is one. The chain uses TRBV5-4 and TRBJ1-1; D not resolved. Trimming pared 4 bases from V and 0 bases from J, leaving 13 bases between. The CDR3 has 15 residues. The germline gives CDR1 SGHNT, CDR2 YYREEE (reference sequence). CDR3 bases: TGTGCCAGCAGCCCTCGTCGTCAGTTGAACACTGAAGCTTTCTTT. It translates to CASSPRRQLNTEAFF.

CDR3 bases: TGCAGCGCCCTAGGGGTTTTTGAAGCTTTCTTT. As protein: CSALGVFEAFF. The chain joins TRBV29-1 to TRBJ1-1, with a tentative D call TRBD1 (5 bases). This CDR3 is built from 11 residues. The germline CDR1 and CDR2 sequences are SQVTM and ANQGSEA. Between the trimmed V and J ends, which lost 7 bases and 7 bases, there was a span of 13 bases.

The genes are TRBV28 and TRBJ1-1; TRBD1 matches 8 bases. The trim removed 6 bases at V and 1 base at J, leaving 13 bases unmatched. CDR3 length equals 17 residues. Germline-derived CDR1 and CDR2 are MDHEN and SYDVKM. The CDR3 DNA is TGTGCCAGCAGACCCTTAAACTACGACAGGGGGAACACTGAAGCTTTCTTT. It encodes CASRPLNYDRGNTEAFF.

Here the CDR3 reads CASSLGADTGELFF. The CDR3 DNA reads as TGTGCCAGCAGCTTAGGTGCGGATACCGGGGAGCTGTTTTTT. The V and J genes are TRBV11-3 and TRBJ2-2; D gene ambiguous. Trimming stripped 1 base from V and 5 bases from J, with 8 bases between. In germline, CDR1 is SGHNT, CDR2 YENEEA. This CDR3 is 14 amino acids long.

The chain links TRBV5-1 to TRBJ2-5, with 11 bases aligning to TRBD2. V was pared by 6 bases and J by 5 bases, with 9 bases of the junction left unmatched. Germline CDR1 reads SGHRS; CDR2 reads YFSETQ. The CDR3 is 15 residues long. In DNA form, the CDR3 reads TGCGCCAGCATTGGTAGCGGGGGGGCCGGTGAGACCCAGTACTTC. Encoded protein: CASIGSGGAGETQYF.

The rearrangement joins TRBV6-6 to TRBJ2-1, with TRBD2 matching 10 bases. CDR1 and CDR2 (germline): MNHNY, SVGAGI (reference sequence). The CDR3 runs to 15 residues. V lost 6 bases and J lost 2; bases outside the gene matches: 4. The CDR3 DNA follows: TGTGCCAGCAGCAAAAGCGGGGGGGCCTACAATGAGCAGTTCTTC. As protein: CASSKSGGAYNEQFF.

The chain combines TRBV2 with TRBJ2-5, with 8 bases lining up with TRBD2. V lost 3 bases, J lost 4 bases, and 4 bases stayed unmatched. The CDR3 runs to 14 residues. The V gene's germline CDR1 is SNHLY and CDR2 FYNNEI. The CDR3 nucleotides are TGTGCCAGCAGTGATTTTAGCGGGGCAGAGACCCAGTACTTC. Its translation is CASSDFSGAETQYF.